The rows below give T cell receptor beta chains drawn from one sample of a study of lymphopenia after photon versus proton radiotherapy. Using immunoSEQ multiplex PCR, the repertoire was profiled, and TCRdb retains in-frame clones only, with some absent. The repertoire holds 70,000 or so clones, 85% to 95% seen once, with 2% to 2.5% in the top ten. The sample in question was peripheral blood, obtained from a patient treated with photon-based radiotherapy. All receptors derive from a woman aged 40 to 50 with cholangiocarcinoma. Each CDR3 is given with its conserved first and last residue. The order of the fields is clone size, J gene, D gene, V gene, CDR3 length, CDR3 DNA, CDR3 protein. A D gene is named only where the DNA matches it firmly. Clone size is given for some rows only: seen once, a few or many times, or a class if the clone is expanded.

>once|TRBJ2-7|NA|TRBV5-5|14
TGTGCCAGCACCAAGGAGGACACATCCTACGAGCAGTACTTC
CASTKEDTSYEQYF
>NA|TRBJ2-3|TRBD2|TRBV6-5|15
TGTGCCAGCAGCCGACTAGCGGGGGACCGGGATACGCAGTATTTT
CASSRLAGDRDTQYF
>NA|TRBJ2-7|TRBD1|TRBV19|14
TGTGCCAGTAGCCCAAGGACAGGTCCGAACGAGCAGTACTTC
CASSPRTGPNEQYF
>NA|TRBJ1-5|TRBD1|TRBV6-6|14
TGTGCCAGCAGTTACTCAGGGGGCGGTCAGCCCCAGCATTTT
CASSYSGGGQPQHF
>NA|TRBJ2-2|NA|TRBV7-3|12
TGTGCCAGCAGTCCACCAACCGGGGAGCTGTTTTTT
CASSPPTGELFF
>NA|TRBJ2-1|NA|TRBV13|11
TGTGCCAGCAGATATTACAATGAGCAGTTCTTC
CASRYYNEQFF
>NA|TRBJ1-2|NA|TRBV19|12
TGTGCCAGAGAAGACAGTAACTATGGCTACACCTTC
CAREDSNYGYTF
>few|TRBJ1-6|TRBD1|TRBV14|16
TGTGCCAGCAGCCAAGATTTGGGACAGGGTAATGAGTCCCTCCACTTT
CASSQDLGQGNESLHF
>NA|TRBJ2-7|NA|TRBV4-2|16
TGTGCCAGCAGCCAAGAAGGGACGGGAACGGGCTACGAGCAGTACTTC
CASSQEGTGTGYEQYF
>once|TRBJ2-3|TRBD2|TRBV7-2|15
TGTGCCAGCAGCTTGCCTAGCGGGGGGGAAGATACGCAGTATTTT
CASSLPSGGEDTQYF
>NA|TRBJ2-1|NA|TRBV7-3|14
TGTGCCAGCAGCCCTCCCCCAAAAGGCGGTGAGCAGTTCTTC
CASSPPPKGGEQFF
>NA|TRBJ1-2|NA|TRBV2|13
TGTGCCAGCAGTGCAAGTCAGGGGTATGGCTACACCTTC
CASSASQGYGYTF
>NA|TRBJ1-2|TRBD1|TRBV10-3|13
TGTGCCATCAGTGACAGGGGGCCAGCTGGCTACACCTTC
CAISDRGPAGYTF
>NA|TRBJ2-1|NA|TRBV10-1|16
TGCGCCAGCAGTGTCGGCCCTACCTACTCCTACAATGAGCAGTTCTTC
CASSVGPTYSYNEQFF
>NA|TRBJ2-1|NA|TRBV1|20
TGCACCAGCAGCCAAGATAAACTTCTGGGACTAGCGGGGTCCGCCAATGAGCAGTTCTTC
CTSSQDKLLGLAGSANEQFF
>NA|TRBJ2-7|TRBD2|TRBV7-8|15
TGTGCCAGCAGCTTAGGGCGGGGGACCTCCTACGAGCAGTACTTC
CASSLGRGTSYEQYF
>NA|TRBJ2-7|NA|TRBV23-1|20
TGCGCCAGCAGTCATCACATTCCCTGGGCACTGAAAGAAAGCTCCTACGAGCAGTACTTC
CASSHHIPWALKESSYEQYF
>NA|TRBJ1-5|NA|TRBV15|16
TGTGCCACCAGCAGAGGGGGCGGTGTGGGCAATCAGCCCCAGCATTTT
CATSRGGGVGNQPQHF
>NA|TRBJ2-1|TRBD2|TRBV30|13
TGTGCCTCCCGGGGCGGGAGAGGCGGTGAGCAGTTCTTC
CASRGGRGGEQFF
>NA|TRBJ2-5|NA|TRBV7-3|13
TGTGCCAGCAGCTTCAGGGGTCAACAGACCCAGTACTTC
CASSFRGQQTQYF
>NA|TRBJ2-7|TRBD1|TRBV9|14
TGTGCCAGCAGCTCCGTCACAGGGGCTGACGAGCAGTACTTC
CASSSVTGADEQYF
>once|TRBJ2-1|TRBD2|TRBV2|14
TGTGCCAGCAGTGTTATCCGGGGGGGCGATGAGCAGTTCTTC
CASSVIRGGDEQFF
>NA|TRBJ2-1|TRBD2|TRBV5-1|16
TGCGCCAGCAGCTTGATTCTAGCGGGGTCCTACAATGAGCAGTTCTTC
CASSLILAGSYNEQFF
>NA|TRBJ2-3|TRBD2|TRBV5-1|15
TGCGCCAGCAGCTGGGAGGAGCGGGAGGTAGATACGCAGTATTTT
CASSWEEREVDTQYF
>NA|TRBJ1-5|NA|TRBV11-1|16
TGTGCCAGCAGCTTAGTCCTCTGGGATAGCAATCAGCCCCAGCATTTT
CASSLVLWDSNQPQHF
>NA|TRBJ2-1|NA|TRBV30|11
TGTGCCTTTTCAATCTGGGATGAGCAGTTCTTC
CAFSIWDEQFF
>NA|TRBJ2-1|TRBD2|TRBV19|15
TGTGCCAGTAGTATAGCTGCGGGAGGAGTGGATGAGCAGTTCTTC
CASSIAAGGVDEQFF
>NA|TRBJ1-1|TRBD1|TRBV27|14
TGTGCCAGCAGAGTTCAGGGGGCGCGGACTGAAGCTTTCTTT
CASRVQGARTEAFF
>NA|TRBJ2-7|NA|TRBV30|13
TGTGCCTGGAGTGTAGGGGATTCCTACGAGCAGTACTTC
CAWSVGDSYEQYF
>NA|TRBJ2-5|NA|TRBV15|14
TGTGCCACCAGCAGAGATCTGGCCCAAGAGACCCAGTACTTC
CATSRDLAQETQYF
>NA|TRBJ1-4|NA|TRBV19|13
TGTGCCAGTACAGACAGTTATAATGAAAAACTGTTTTTT
CASTDSYNEKLFF
>NA|TRBJ2-1|NA|TRBV21-1|12
TGTGCCACCCCAAAGGGGCTCAATGAGCAGTTCTTC
CATPKGLNEQFF
>NA|TRBJ2-7|NA|TRBV27|16
TGTGCCAGCAGTTTCACTCCCTCCGAGGCCCTGTACGAGCAGTACTTC
CASSFTPSEALYEQYF
>NA|TRBJ2-1|NA|TRBV7-2|15
TGTGCCAGCAGCTTAGTTACGGGGAGTTACAATGAGCAGTTCTTC
CASSLVTGSYNEQFF
>NA|TRBJ1-6|NA|TRBV27|14
TGTGCCAGCAGTCAACAAGGATCAAATTCACCCCTCCACTTT
CASSQQGSNSPLHF
>NA|TRBJ2-2|TRBD1|TRBV10-3|15
TGTGCCATCAGTCCGGGACAGGGGGCCACCGGGGAGCTGTTTTTT
CAISPGQGATGELFF